This TCR beta chain was retrieved from a study of shared clonotypes between healthy human individuals. Clones were sequenced by immunoSEQ multiplex PCR, and TCRdb holds only the in-frame ones, with some missing. This table holds 1,400,000 or so clones, 98% found once. Looked up from germline, CDR1 is LNHDA and CDR2 is SQIVND (reference sequence). With V trimmed by 3 bases and J by 6 bases, 6 bases remained unmatched. This CDR3 region has 14 residues. The source material was naive CD4+ T cells sorted from blood. Subset specified: CD45RA+ positively selected. The chain is built from TRBV19 and TRBJ2-3; the match to TRBD2 covers 7 bases. The source of this sequence is a man aged 25-45 years in good health. The CDR3 is CASSMRTRADTQYF. In DNA form, the CDR3 reads TGTGCCAGTAGTATGAGGACTAGAGCGGATACGCAGTATTTT.